The clone carrying this T cell receptor beta chain appeared a few times. Via MiXCR, TCRdb re-called the 5' RACE reads, giving one row per CDR3 protein. The sample holds 200,000 to 250,000 distinct CDR3 sequences, roughly 7.2% seen once. The entry originates in a study of T cells after yellow fever vaccination. The CDR3 loop spans 13 amino acids. Per the germline V gene, CDR1 is DFQATT and CDR2 is SNEGSKA (reference sequence). Trimming at V came to 3 bases and at J to 2 bases, leaving 3 bases not matched to a gene. This sequence originates from a man younger than 40 who received the YFV17D yellow fever vaccine. This chain connects TRBV20-1 to TRBJ2-7; 8 bases line up with TRBD2. Source: CD4+ T cells sorted from PBMCs, taken 15 days after the yellow fever booster vaccination. CDR3 nucleotide sequence: TGCAGTGCTAGTAGCGGGACAACCTACGAGCAGTACTTC. It encodes CSASSGTTYEQYF.